These T cell receptor beta chains were read from a single sample in a study of blood T cell repertoires in COVID-19. Profiling relied on immunoSEQ multiplex PCR, and the TCRdb table lists in-frame clones only, not all of them. The table records roughly 30,000 clones, 93% of them present only once. What was sequenced was peripheral blood. All receptors derive from a human donor in a cohort sampled during active COVID-19. Both conserved end residues are part of each CDR3. A D gene is named only where the DNA matches it firmly.

V gene	J gene	D gene	CDR3 protein
TRBV10-3	TRBJ1-3	TRBD1	CAISDIGTGPGNTIYF
TRBV2	TRBJ1-6	-	CAVPRDVNSPLHF
TRBV19	TRBJ2-2	-	CASSISQGHTGELFF
TRBV4-2	TRBJ2-7	-	CASSQDIPSYEQYF
TRBV27	TRBJ2-7	-	CASGATPRYEQYF
TRBV19	TRBJ1-2	TRBD1	CASSAQTGANYGYTF
TRBV19	TRBJ1-5	-	CASSIFSRNQPQHF
TRBV5-1	TRBJ2-7	TRBD2	CASSLVSGGYYEQYF
TRBV29-1	TRBJ1-2	-	CSVEDSVSDGYTF
TRBV18	TRBJ2-4	-	CASSPIWAKDHILLAKNIQYF
TRBV11-2	TRBJ2-7	-	CASSPTGTSQIYEQYF
TRBV13	TRBJ1-4	TRBD1	CASSGNTGGEEKLFF
TRBV30	TRBJ2-7	TRBD2	CAWMASGLREQYF
TRBV7-9	TRBJ2-3	TRBD2	CASSLTSGTDTQYF
TRBV27	TRBJ2-7	-	CASRITGSFSYEQYF